This TCR beta chain was documented in a study of blood T cell repertoires in COVID-19. Study at large: From T cells, B-cell-depleted T cells, or PBMCs came the material, which was cDNA or gDNA.

Those enrolled in Seattle joined during active infection and were followed longitudinally afterward. Original handling: Reference gene primers were amplified, and this amplification served to estimate nucleated cell counts. Sequencing used immunoSEQ multiplex PCR; TCRdb keeps in-frame clones, though not all of them. The V and J calls and clone size are taken from that table; D and trimming were inferred from the DNA. The sample contains tens of thousands of clones, more than 70% of which appear only once. The CDR3 has 15 residues. After removal of 2 bases from V and 8 bases from J, the junction contained 4 bases not matched to a gene. The germline V gene encodes CDR1 MDHEN and CDR2 SYDVKM.

This chain connects TRBV28 to TRBJ1-6, with 9 positions matching TRBD1. This receptor was identified in a man younger than 40 with COVID-19, enrolled during active disease. Sequenced: peripheral blood. The CDR3 reads CASSLGGQGDSPLHF. The CDR3 DNA sequence: TGTGCCAGCAGTTTAGGGGGACAGGGAGATTCACCCCTCCACTTT.